This T cell receptor (beta chain) emerged from a study of blood T cell repertoires in COVID-19 (TCRdb year 2020). Describing the broader study: Samples covering the acute and convalescent phases of COVID-19 were provided by collaborators in the United States, Italy and Spain. The material from the prospective study consisted of cDNA or gDNA derived from T cells, B-cell-depleted T cells, or PBMCs. The samples were drawn from the first 160 participants of the ongoing ImmuneRACE study and from some 1,300 subjects provided by 6 global collaborators. Where available, HLA class I and class II types were taken from metadata supplied by the sample provider and were not determined by assay-based typing. Deeply sampled blood TCRbeta repertoires from subjects exposed to, actively infected with, or recovered from COVID-19 were included in the dataset. A de-identified subject ID, COVID-19 status, age in years and sex were almost always included in the sample metadata. The repertoires were made available in a free public database intended to serve as a resource for research on the immune response to SARS-CoV-2. What the study reported, not specific to this receptor: How much clinical and demographic metadata was included differed by source and by participant, and the metadata was provided uncurated.

To note about this clone: This receptor's antigen is unknown. There are no base qualities to consult, and no much larger clone falls within one base.

The immunoSEQ Assay, a bias-controlled multiplex PCR, was used to amplify TCRbeta CDR3 regions from genomic DNA. In the authors' own workflow: Nucleated cell counts per sample were estimated from amplification of reference gene primers within the assay. To quantify the absolute abundance of each unique TCRbeta CDR3 rearrangement, sequence reads were collapsed and filtered. For each sample, productive Simpson clonality was calculated as the square root of Simpson's diversity index over productive rearrangements. The clones in this table, taken by TCRdb from immuneACCESS, are in-frame only. Not every clone is retained; where verified, under half of the shortfall comes from an unresolved V gene, and the cause of the rest is unknown. V, J and clone size are those of that table, while D and trimming were read from the DNA. This sample is represented by about 260,000 clones; approximately 88% of them were singletons. Jointly, the top ten make up about 0.7% of the sample.

The collaborating institutions used their own protocols to collect whole blood in K2EDTA tubes. Collaborator samples were shipped for TCRbeta analysis as frozen whole blood, isolated PBMCs, or DNA extracted from either sample type. The sequenced sample was peripheral blood. The receptor's source is a human donor in a cohort sampled during active COVID-19.

The sequenced DNA: TGTGCCAGCAGTGAAGGAACTAGCGGGAGTCATGAGCAGTTCTTC. This gives the protein CASSEGTSGSHEQFF. Recombination joined TRBV6-4 with TRBJ2-1; TRBD2 agrees with 11 junctional bases. The CDR3 starts with the cysteine, ends with the phenylalanine, and has 15 residues. The DNA shown is the 45-base CDR3, in frame from base 1. The germline V gene specifies MRHNA as CDR1 and SNTAGT as CDR2. From V the trimming removes 3 bases and from J it removes 8 bases, while the gene matches leave 6 bases of the junction unaccounted for.